The clone carrying this T cell receptor (beta chain) was detected many times. This specimen belongs to a study of prognosis after radiotherapy for stage I lung cancer. CDR3 length equals 14 residues. Trimming took off 4 bases at V and 0 bases at J, with 8 bases between the two ends. Looked up from germline, CDR1 is SGHNT and CDR2 is YYREEE (reference sequence). Genomic DNA provided the template from which TCR beta CDR3 was amplified by two-round multiplex PCR. First-round PCR used primers specific to each TRBV and TRBJ gene. MiXCR, applied by TCRdb to the multiplex PCR reads, yields one record per CDR3 protein. The data contain about 26,000 distinct CDR3 sequences, roughly 40% of them singletons.

This TCR derives from a donor over 45 with non-small cell lung cancer. The material was PBMCs, obtained before or after stereotactic body radiation therapy (not recorded which). V is TRBV5-4 and J is TRBJ1-3; tentative D call: TRBD1 (5 bases). CDR3 loop: CASSRDLSGNTIYF. The CDR3 nucleotides read TGTGCCAGCAGCCGGGACCTCTCTGGAAACACCATATATTTT.